These T cell receptor beta chains were read from a single sample in a study of technical replicates of blood from a few donors. Generated by immunoSEQ multiplex PCR, the TCRdb table keeps only in-frame clones and is missing some. The sample contains approximately 53,000 clones, more than 95% of which appear only once. Specimen: T cells isolated from PBMCs. The receptors here all came from a human donor in good health. CDR3s include the opening cysteine and the closing phenylalanine or tryptophan. D genes are given only for firm matches. A row's size may be missing; if present it is once, few, many or a size class.

d_gene: NA; v_gene: TRBV28; j_gene: TRBJ1-2; abundance: NA; CDR3nt: TGTGCCAGCAGTTCCCCTGGGGGGTACTCCCTCTATGGCTACACCTTC; CDR3aa: CASSSPGGYSLYGYTF
d_gene: TRBD1; v_gene: TRBV6-5; j_gene: TRBJ2-3; abundance: NA; CDR3nt: TGTGCCAGCAGTGTACCGGGACAGGGGACAGATACGCAGTATTTT; CDR3aa: CASSVPGQGTDTQYF
d_gene: TRBD2; v_gene: TRBV2; j_gene: TRBJ2-3; abundance: NA; CDR3nt: TGTGCCAGCGGGGAGGAACTAGCGGGCAGGGGTACGCAGTATTTT; CDR3aa: CASGEELAGRGTQYF
d_gene: TRBD1; v_gene: TRBV2; j_gene: TRBJ1-1; abundance: NA; CDR3nt: TGTGCCAGCAGTGGACAGGGGCTGAACACTGAAGCTTTCTTT; CDR3aa: CASSGQGLNTEAFF
d_gene: TRBD2; v_gene: TRBV19; j_gene: TRBJ2-7; abundance: NA; CDR3nt: TGTGCCAGTAGTATTATGACTAGCGGAAGGGAATACGAGCAGTACTTC; CDR3aa: CASSIMTSGREYEQYF
d_gene: TRBD2; v_gene: TRBV10-3; j_gene: TRBJ2-7; abundance: NA; CDR3nt: TGTGCCATCACCCAATTACGACTAGCGGGTAGGAACGAGCAGTACTTC; CDR3aa: CAITQLRLAGRNEQYF
d_gene: TRBD2; v_gene: TRBV6-5; j_gene: TRBJ2-7; abundance: once; CDR3nt: TGTGCCAGCAGTTACCGGCGGGAGAGCTACGAGCAGTACTTC; CDR3aa: CASSYRRESYEQYF
d_gene: NA; v_gene: TRBV5-1; j_gene: TRBJ2-5; abundance: NA; CDR3nt: TGCGCCAGCAGCTTGGTTATAGAGACCCAGTACTTC; CDR3aa: CASSLVIETQYF
d_gene: NA; v_gene: TRBV9; j_gene: TRBJ1-4; abundance: NA; CDR3nt: TGTGCCAGCAGCGAGGGGGTGGGGTCAGTTGAAAAACTGTTTTTT; CDR3aa: CASSEGVGSVEKLFF
d_gene: NA; v_gene: TRBV7-2; j_gene: TRBJ2-5; abundance: NA; CDR3nt: TGTGCCAGCAGCTTACGCGGGGAATTAGGGACCCAGTACTTC; CDR3aa: CASSLRGELGTQYF
d_gene: TRBD2; v_gene: TRBV28; j_gene: TRBJ2-3; abundance: NA; CDR3nt: TGTGCCAGCAAAAGGTGGGAGGGCTGGACAGATACGCAGTATTTT; CDR3aa: CASKRWEGWTDTQYF
d_gene: NA; v_gene: TRBV28; j_gene: TRBJ2-7; abundance: NA; CDR3nt: TGTGCCAGCAGTTCCGGACTGCGGTTAAACTCCTACGAGCAGTACTTC; CDR3aa: CASSSGLRLNSYEQYF
d_gene: NA; v_gene: TRBV30; j_gene: TRBJ2-7; abundance: NA; CDR3nt: TGTGCCTGGGGGCAGGGGAAGTACGAGCAGTACTTC; CDR3aa: CAWGQGKYEQYF
d_gene: TRBD2; v_gene: TRBV18; j_gene: TRBJ2-1; abundance: few; CDR3nt: TGTGCCAGCTCACCGGGACTAGCGGGGTTTAATGAGCAGTTCTTC; CDR3aa: CASSPGLAGFNEQFF
d_gene: NA; v_gene: TRBV30; j_gene: TRBJ1-5; abundance: NA; CDR3nt: TGTGCCTGGAGTGTAGGGAGGGGGGATCAGCCCCAGCATTTT; CDR3aa: CAWSVGRGDQPQHF
d_gene: TRBD1; v_gene: TRBV5-4; j_gene: TRBJ1-2; abundance: NA; CDR3nt: TGTGCCAGCAGTTCACTAGACAGGGGGAATGGCTACACCTTC; CDR3aa: CASSSLDRGNGYTF
d_gene: NA; v_gene: TRBV5-1; j_gene: TRBJ2-1; abundance: NA; CDR3nt: TGCGCCAGCAGCTTGGAATTAGGGGGATCTTCCTACAATGAGCAGTTCTTC; CDR3aa: CASSLELGGSSYNEQFF
d_gene: NA; v_gene: TRBV5-4; j_gene: TRBJ1-2; abundance: NA; CDR3nt: TGTGCCAGCAGTCTCGGCAGGGGAGTTGGCTACACCTTC; CDR3aa: CASSLGRGVGYTF
d_gene: NA; v_gene: TRBV5-8; j_gene: TRBJ1-1; abundance: NA; CDR3nt: TGTGCCAGCAGCTTCCGGGAAGCTTTCTTT; CDR3aa: CASSFREAFF
d_gene: TRBD1; v_gene: TRBV6-6; j_gene: TRBJ2-7; abundance: NA; CDR3nt: TGTGCCAGCTTAGGGGGCGCGGGTCTTTACGAGCAGTACTTC; CDR3aa: CASLGGAGLYEQYF
d_gene: TRBD1; v_gene: TRBV19; j_gene: TRBJ2-3; abundance: NA; CDR3nt: TGTGCCAGTAGTATTGGACAGGGTTTCACAGATACGCAGTATTTT; CDR3aa: CASSIGQGFTDTQYF
d_gene: NA; v_gene: TRBV2; j_gene: TRBJ2-7; abundance: few; CDR3nt: TGTGCCAGCAGTTCCCAGGGGCAGGGCGAGCAGTACTTC; CDR3aa: CASSSQGQGEQYF
d_gene: TRBD2; v_gene: TRBV5-1; j_gene: TRBJ2-3; abundance: NA; CDR3nt: TGCGCCAGCAGCGTCGGGGGGGATCCCACAGATACGCAGTATTTT; CDR3aa: CASSVGGDPTDTQYF
d_gene: NA; v_gene: TRBV4-3; j_gene: TRBJ1-5; abundance: once; CDR3nt: TGCGCCAGCAGCCAAGACAACGGGCAGCCCCAGCATTTT; CDR3aa: CASSQDNGQPQHF
d_gene: NA; v_gene: TRBV7-6; j_gene: TRBJ2-3; abundance: NA; CDR3nt: TGTGCCAGCAGCCAAGGATCAGGGGCTACCACAGATACGCAGTATTTT; CDR3aa: CASSQGSGATTDTQYF
d_gene: TRBD1; v_gene: TRBV6-1; j_gene: TRBJ2-5; abundance: NA; CDR3nt: TGTGCCAGCACCCCCGACAGGGGGCGGGAAGAGACCCAGTACTTC; CDR3aa: CASTPDRGREETQYF
d_gene: TRBD2; v_gene: TRBV6-5; j_gene: TRBJ2-7; abundance: NA; CDR3nt: TGTGCCAGCAGTTCGACTAGCGGAGGTTCCTACGAGCAGTACTTC; CDR3aa: CASSSTSGGSYEQYF